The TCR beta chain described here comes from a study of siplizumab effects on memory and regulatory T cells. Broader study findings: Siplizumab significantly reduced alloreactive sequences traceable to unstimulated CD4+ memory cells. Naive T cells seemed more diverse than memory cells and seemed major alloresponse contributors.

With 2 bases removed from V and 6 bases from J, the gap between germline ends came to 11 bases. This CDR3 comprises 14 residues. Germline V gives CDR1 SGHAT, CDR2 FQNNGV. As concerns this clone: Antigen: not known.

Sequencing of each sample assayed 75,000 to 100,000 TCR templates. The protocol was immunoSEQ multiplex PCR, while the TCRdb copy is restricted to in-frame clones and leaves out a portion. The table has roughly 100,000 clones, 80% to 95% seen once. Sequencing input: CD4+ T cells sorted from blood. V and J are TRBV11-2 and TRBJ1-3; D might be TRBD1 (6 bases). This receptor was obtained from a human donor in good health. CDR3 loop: CASSLNRDENTIYF. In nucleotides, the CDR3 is TGTGCCAGCAGCTTAAACAGGGATGAAAACACCATATATTTT. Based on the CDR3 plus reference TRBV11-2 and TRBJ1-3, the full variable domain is EAGVAQSPRYKIIEKRQSVAFWCNPISGHATLYWYQQILGQGPKLLIQFQNNGVVDDSQLPKDRFSAERLKGVDSTLKIQPAKLEDSAVYLCASSLNRDENTIYFGEGSWLTVV.